This T cell receptor (beta chain) comes out of a study of CD8 T cells in ankylosing spondylitis. Overall study findings and caveats: Clones linked to the disease showed a CD8+ phenotype. They occurred at relatively low frequencies in peripheral blood. Both synovial fluid and blood in reactive arthritis had previously been reported to carry some motif variants. Ankylosing spondylitis blood seemed to carry a telltale TCR beta motif made of eight or nine highly homologous variants.

The V end was cut by 3 bases, the J end by 2 bases, with 2 bases between. The CDR3 runs 12 residues. This clonotype was detected many times. Its antigen is not identified. One entry per CDR3 protein, called by TCRdb with MiXCR from the 5' RACE reads. This table has about 450,000 distinct CDR3 sequences, roughly a quarter appearing once. J is TRBJ1-3 and V is TRBV12-3 or TRBV12-4; D is ambiguous. Sequencing was carried out using blood, either unsorted or a sorted T cell fraction (not recorded which). The sequence was collected from a male donor with ankylosing spondylitis. CDR3: CASSFAGNTIYF. The CDR3 DNA reads TGTGCCAGCAGTTTCGCTGGAAACACCATATATTTT.